This TCR beta chain is from a study of T cells in Graves' hyperthyroidism and ophthalmopathy. Amplification of TCR beta CDR3 regions used RNA as the template. The study used the HTBI primer set for a first-round RT-PCR of the TCR CDR3. TCRdb re-analysed the multiplex PCR reads in MiXCR, keeping a single row per CDR3 protein. In the table there are nearly 600,000 distinct CDR3 sequences, 13% to 15% of which are singletons. Study-wide findings and caveats: The model predicted ophthalmopathy a median around 6.5 months before onset. Patients with ophthalmopathy were separated from those with stable hyperthyroidism by a 13 V-J model.

Duration under 3 months, a NOSPECS grade of at least 4, and a Clinical Activity Score of at least 3 characterized the ophthalmopathy patients. Source material for PBMCs was over 7.5 ml fresh peripheral blood. This clonotype has more than one count but fewer than ten. Its specificity is not known. This CDR3 spans 16 amino acids. The V segment lost 6 bases and the J segment 4 bases; nucleotides outside the gene matches: 11. CDR1 and CDR2 from the germline V gene are DFQATT and SNEGSKA (reference sequence). The source of this sequence is a woman aged 18-29 years with Graves' ophthalmopathy. The chain couples TRBV20-1 to TRBJ2-7; 14 bases line up with TRBD2. Sequencing used blood. CDR3 sequence reads: CSASGTSGRIAYEQYF. CDR3 sequence (DNA): TGCAGTGCCTCAGGGACTAGCGGGAGAATCGCGTACGAGCAGTACTTC.